Sequencing of this TCR beta chain was carried out in a study of shared clonotypes between healthy human individuals. Overall study findings and caveats: Rarefaction analysis demonstrated incomplete sorted-subset sequencing notwithstanding large depth. Estimated richness values were generally larger in naive subsets than in memory subsets.

CDR1 is MNHNY, CDR2 SVGAGI, per germline (reference sequence). The V and J ends lost 6 bases and 2 bases, in that order; junction bases with no gene match: 6. This CDR3 is 16 amino acids long. This clone was seen just once. Its antigen is not identified. The repertoire was sequenced with immunoSEQ multiplex PCR; TCRdb's copy has only in-frame clones and lacks some. The sample has approximately 640,000 clones; 90% are singletons. The gene calls are TRBV6-6 and TRBJ2-1; TRBD2 aligns across 11 bases. The clonotype comes from a man aged 18 to 29 in good health. Some clones in this sample may be carry-over from other donors' samples. What was sequenced was memory CD8+ T cells from PBMCs. Subset given: CD45RO+ cells pooled with CCR7-negative TemRA cells. CDR3 coding DNA: TGTGCCAGCAGCCCGGGGACTAGCGGTGCCTACAATGAGCAGTTCTTC. Amino acids: CASSPGTSGAYNEQFF.